This is a list of T cell receptor beta chains from one sample in a study of cytomegalovirus exposure and HLA in healthy donors. The protocol was immunoSEQ multiplex PCR, while the TCRdb copy is restricted to in-frame clones and leaves out a portion. The sample carries approximately 59,000 clones, 90% to 95% recorded once. Sequencing was performed on PBMCs. These receptors originate from a man in his late teens or twenties in good health and CMV-seropositive. Each CDR3 is given with its conserved first and last residue. The D gene is left open where the match is weak.

V gene,J gene,D gene,CDR3 protein
TRBV6-6,TRBJ2-7,TRBD2,CASSYGLAGPPEQYF
TRBV5-1,TRBJ1-2,NA,CASSFVGQTYGYTF
TRBV19,TRBJ2-1,TRBD1,CASSVQGYEQFF
TRBV5-1,TRBJ2-7,TRBD2,CASSTRTSGRSAGEQYF
TRBV29-1,TRBJ2-3,NA,CSVEPGLGDTQYF
TRBV11-2,TRBJ2-2,TRBD1,CASRIGTAQFTGELFF
TRBV7-2,TRBJ2-3,NA,CASSFSGDVPDTQYF
TRBV5-5,TRBJ1-3,NA,CASSPPGAGNTIYF
TRBV30,TRBJ2-3,TRBD2,CAWSLAGVDTQYF
TRBV29-1,TRBJ2-5,NA,CSAEGVGQIVGTQYF